A selection of T cell receptor beta chains follows, all from one sample in a study of blood T cell repertoires in COVID-19. The table came from immunoSEQ multiplex PCR; TCRdb's copy has only in-frame clones and leaves some out. The data show about 300,000 clones, about nine tenths seen once. The sample taken for sequencing was PBMCs or T cells enriched from blood (not recorded which). Receptors originate from a man aged 60-69 years who had recovered from COVID-19. CDR3s include the opening cysteine and the closing phenylalanine or tryptophan. The D gene is left open where the match is weak. Expanded clones get a size class; other rows say once, few or many, or leave the size out.

CDR3nt: TGCAGCGTTGAAGACAGGGGCACAGATACGCAGTATTTT; CDR3aa: CSVEDRGTDTQYF; j_gene: TRBJ2-3; v_gene: TRBV29-1; abundance: NA; d_gene: NA
CDR3nt: TGCGCCAGCAGCTTGGTGGTAGCGGGAAGGAACAATGAGCAGTTCTTC; CDR3aa: CASSLVVAGRNNEQFF; j_gene: TRBJ2-1; v_gene: TRBV5-1; abundance: few; d_gene: TRBD2
CDR3nt: TGTGCCAGCAGCCCCGGGACTAGCGGCACAGATACGCAGTATTTT; CDR3aa: CASSPGTSGTDTQYF; j_gene: TRBJ2-3; v_gene: TRBV9; abundance: NA; d_gene: TRBD2
CDR3nt: TGTGCCACCAGTGGAACACAGGGGACTGGCAATACGCAGTATTTT; CDR3aa: CATSGTQGTGNTQYF; j_gene: TRBJ2-3; v_gene: TRBV24-1; abundance: NA; d_gene: NA
CDR3nt: TGCGCCAGCAGCCAACTAGGGGTTGAAAAACTGTTTTTT; CDR3aa: CASSQLGVEKLFF; j_gene: TRBJ1-4; v_gene: TRBV4-1; abundance: NA; d_gene: NA
CDR3nt: TGTGCCAGCAGCCGGGGGACAGGGGGGATCTACGAGCAGTACTTC; CDR3aa: CASSRGTGGIYEQYF; j_gene: TRBJ2-7; v_gene: TRBV4-2; abundance: NA; d_gene: TRBD1
CDR3nt: TGTGCCAGCAGCTTAGCCCGCCCCCGGAGGGCAGGGGGGCTCGTTAATGAAAAACTGTTTTTT; CDR3aa: CASSLARPRRAGGLVNEKLFF; j_gene: TRBJ1-4; v_gene: TRBV7-2; abundance: NA; d_gene: TRBD1
CDR3nt: TGTGCCAGTAGTATCCCTTGGACAGGGGCAACGAACACCGGGGAGCTGTTTTTT; CDR3aa: CASSIPWTGATNTGELFF; j_gene: TRBJ2-2; v_gene: TRBV19; abundance: NA; d_gene: TRBD1
CDR3nt: TGTGCCAGTAGTTCCGCGACAGGATGGAATAACTATGGCTACACCTTC; CDR3aa: CASSSATGWNNYGYTF; j_gene: TRBJ1-2; v_gene: TRBV19; abundance: NA; d_gene: NA
CDR3nt: TGTGCCAGCAGGACGACAGGGCATGGCTACACCTTC; CDR3aa: CASRTTGHGYTF; j_gene: TRBJ1-2; v_gene: TRBV2; abundance: NA; d_gene: TRBD1
CDR3nt: TGTGCCAGCAGCTTAGCGGCGAACACCGGGGAGCTGTTTTTT; CDR3aa: CASSLAANTGELFF; j_gene: TRBJ2-2; v_gene: TRBV5-4; abundance: NA; d_gene: NA
CDR3nt: TGTGCCAGCATCTACGACAGGCCCTACGAGCAGTACTTC; CDR3aa: CASIYDRPYEQYF; j_gene: TRBJ2-7; v_gene: TRBV7-3; abundance: NA; d_gene: NA
CDR3nt: TGCGCCAGCGAGCGAGCGTCAGGGGGGGAGCAGTTCTTC; CDR3aa: CASERASGGEQFF; j_gene: TRBJ2-1; v_gene: TRBV10-1; abundance: NA; d_gene: NA
CDR3nt: TGTGCCAGCAGTGAAGCTCGGGGAGGGGCAGTCACGGAGACCCAGTACTTC; CDR3aa: CASSEARGGAVTETQYF; j_gene: TRBJ2-5; v_gene: TRBV6-1; abundance: NA; d_gene: TRBD2
CDR3nt: TGTGCCAGCACGGCCACAGGCCCCTACGAGCAGTACTTC; CDR3aa: CASTATGPYEQYF; j_gene: TRBJ2-7; v_gene: TRBV28; abundance: NA; d_gene: NA
CDR3nt: TGTGCGAGCAGGAGGGAGAGAGGCAATCAGCCCCAGCATTTT; CDR3aa: CASRRERGNQPQHF; j_gene: TRBJ1-5; v_gene: TRBV28; abundance: NA; d_gene: NA
CDR3nt: TGTGCCAGCAGCGCCGGACAGGGGTTGGGAGAAAAACTGTTTTTT; CDR3aa: CASSAGQGLGEKLFF; j_gene: TRBJ1-4; v_gene: TRBV7-6; abundance: NA; d_gene: TRBD1
CDR3nt: TGCGCCAGCAGCACGACTAGCGGGAGTAGCCCACTTGAGCAGTTCTTC; CDR3aa: CASSTTSGSSPLEQFF; j_gene: TRBJ2-1; v_gene: TRBV5-1; abundance: NA; d_gene: TRBD2
CDR3nt: TGCAGCGTTCGCGGGAGGGCAAATAACAATGAGCAGTTCTTC; CDR3aa: CSVRGRANNNEQFF; j_gene: TRBJ2-1; v_gene: TRBV29-1; abundance: NA; d_gene: TRBD2
CDR3nt: TGTGCCAGTAGTACCCCCCAGGGGTACGAGCAGTACTTC; CDR3aa: CASSTPQGYEQYF; j_gene: TRBJ2-7; v_gene: TRBV19; abundance: NA; d_gene: NA
CDR3nt: TGTGCCAGCAGCCACTGGGGACAGGGAGGAGAGACCCAGTACTTC; CDR3aa: CASSHWGQGGETQYF; j_gene: TRBJ2-5; v_gene: TRBV3-1/TRBV3-2; abundance: NA; d_gene: TRBD1
CDR3nt: TGCAGCGTTGACGGTCACAGGGGGTTAAGGGGGGAGACCCAGTACTTC; CDR3aa: CSVDGHRGLRGETQYF; j_gene: TRBJ2-5; v_gene: TRBV29-1; abundance: NA; d_gene: TRBD1
CDR3nt: TGTGCCAGCAGTTATACGCAGGGGGCTGCCGGGGAGCTGTTTTTT; CDR3aa: CASSYTQGAAGELFF; j_gene: TRBJ2-2; v_gene: TRBV6-2/TRBV6-3; abundance: NA; d_gene: TRBD1
CDR3nt: TGTGCCAGTAAAGAGAGATTGGGGAGCGACTACAATGAGCAGTTCTTC; CDR3aa: CASKERLGSDYNEQFF; j_gene: TRBJ2-1; v_gene: TRBV19; abundance: NA; d_gene: NA
CDR3nt: TGTGCAAGTCGCTTCGTCGGACTAGATTTCACAGATACGCAGTATTTT; CDR3aa: CASRFVGLDFTDTQYF; j_gene: TRBJ2-3; v_gene: TRBV12-2; abundance: NA; d_gene: NA
CDR3nt: TGTGCCAGCTCACCACTCCCGCAAGAGACCCAGTACTTC; CDR3aa: CASSPLPQETQYF; j_gene: TRBJ2-5; v_gene: TRBV18; abundance: NA; d_gene: NA
CDR3nt: TGTGCCAGCAGCTTAGGCGGGATTAGCGGTTCCTACAATGAGCAGTTCTTC; CDR3aa: CASSLGGISGSYNEQFF; j_gene: TRBJ2-1; v_gene: TRBV7-2; abundance: NA; d_gene: NA
CDR3nt: TGTGCCACCAGTTTATCCGGGTTACGAGAAAAACTGTTTTTT; CDR3aa: CATSLSGLREKLFF; j_gene: TRBJ1-4; v_gene: TRBV15; abundance: NA; d_gene: NA
CDR3nt: TGTGCCAGTAGTATAGGGGGGGATCAGCCCCAGCATTTT; CDR3aa: CASSIGGDQPQHF; j_gene: TRBJ1-5; v_gene: TRBV19; abundance: few; d_gene: NA
CDR3nt: TGCAGCGTTGAAGCAGACAGGAACATTCAGTACTTC; CDR3aa: CSVEADRNIQYF; j_gene: TRBJ2-4; v_gene: TRBV29-1; abundance: NA; d_gene: NA
CDR3nt: TGTGCCAGCAGCTCCGAGGGCGCCTCCTACGAGCAGTACTTC; CDR3aa: CASSSEGASYEQYF; j_gene: TRBJ2-7; v_gene: TRBV9; abundance: NA; d_gene: NA
CDR3nt: TGTGCCAGCAGTTACGATCTGAGCGTCTTTACTGAAGCTTTCTTT; CDR3aa: CASSYDLSVFTEAFF; j_gene: TRBJ1-1; v_gene: TRBV6-5; abundance: NA; d_gene: NA
CDR3nt: TGTGCCAGCAGCTCGGGGATTCAAGGAGCGGGAGGGCCGGGGGAGACCCAGTACTTC; CDR3aa: CASSSGIQGAGGPGETQYF; j_gene: TRBJ2-5; v_gene: TRBV7-3; abundance: NA; d_gene: TRBD2
CDR3nt: TGTGCCAGCAGTTCGTCCTCGCCCGCCAGGGCTTCACCCCTCCACTTT; CDR3aa: CASSSSSPARASPLHF; j_gene: TRBJ1-6; v_gene: TRBV27; abundance: NA; d_gene: NA
CDR3nt: TGTGCCAGCAGCGTAGGTACTAGCGGGAACGTCCAAGAGACCCAGTACTTC; CDR3aa: CASSVGTSGNVQETQYF; j_gene: TRBJ2-5; v_gene: TRBV9; abundance: NA; d_gene: TRBD2
CDR3nt: TGTGCCAGTAGAGGGTCCGGGACAGGGGAAAACATTCAGTACTTC; CDR3aa: CASRGSGTGENIQYF; j_gene: TRBJ2-4; v_gene: TRBV19; abundance: NA; d_gene: TRBD1
CDR3nt: TGCGCCAGCAGCCAGATGGGCGCTAGCGGGCGGAACGAGCAGTTCTTC; CDR3aa: CASSQMGASGRNEQFF; j_gene: TRBJ2-1; v_gene: TRBV4-1; abundance: NA; d_gene: TRBD2
CDR3nt: TGCGCCAGCAGCGGAGGGGTGGGCAATCAGCCCCAGCATTTT; CDR3aa: CASSGGVGNQPQHF; j_gene: TRBJ1-5; v_gene: TRBV5-1; abundance: few; d_gene: NA
CDR3nt: TGTGCCTGGAGTGCGGTGGGCGGGACCTACAATGAGCAGTTCTTC; CDR3aa: CAWSAVGGTYNEQFF; j_gene: TRBJ2-1; v_gene: TRBV30; abundance: NA; d_gene: NA
CDR3nt: TGTGCCAGCAGGCCTAGAAGGGGAAGCTCCTACGAGCAGTACTTC; CDR3aa: CASRPRRGSSYEQYF; j_gene: TRBJ2-7; v_gene: TRBV7-2; abundance: once; d_gene: NA
CDR3nt: TGTGCCAGCAGCTTGGGTGGCGCTAGCGGGCACAATGAGCAGTTCTTC; CDR3aa: CASSLGGASGHNEQFF; j_gene: TRBJ2-1; v_gene: TRBV5-4; abundance: NA; d_gene: TRBD2
CDR3nt: TGCAGCGGCGGGACAGACCAAGAGACCCAGTACTTC; CDR3aa: CSGGTDQETQYF; j_gene: TRBJ2-5; v_gene: TRBV29-1; abundance: NA; d_gene: NA
CDR3nt: TGTGCCACACAGGGGGCGGGAGATCAAGATACGCAGTATTTT; CDR3aa: CATQGAGDQDTQYF; j_gene: TRBJ2-3; v_gene: TRBV28; abundance: NA; d_gene: TRBD1
CDR3nt: TGTGCCAGCAGCTTAGTCGGGACAGAGAACACTGAAGCTTTCTTT; CDR3aa: CASSLVGTENTEAFF; j_gene: TRBJ1-1; v_gene: TRBV11-1; abundance: NA; d_gene: TRBD1
CDR3nt: TGTGCCAGCAGTTCGAGCTCAGCGGGGGCAGAGACCCAGTACTTC; CDR3aa: CASSSSSAGAETQYF; j_gene: TRBJ2-5; v_gene: TRBV27; abundance: NA; d_gene: TRBD2
CDR3nt: TGTGCCAGCAGTTTAAACACGTACAATGAGCAGTTCTTC; CDR3aa: CASSLNTYNEQFF; j_gene: TRBJ2-1; v_gene: TRBV27; abundance: once; d_gene: NA
CDR3nt: TGTGCCAGCAGTACCAATAACTTTCAGCCCCAGCATTTT; CDR3aa: CASSTNNFQPQHF; j_gene: TRBJ1-5; v_gene: TRBV28; abundance: NA; d_gene: NA
CDR3nt: TGTGCCAGCAGCAGTGGGCCCGGGGGCTATGGCTACACCTTC; CDR3aa: CASSSGPGGYGYTF; j_gene: TRBJ1-2; v_gene: TRBV7-2; abundance: NA; d_gene: NA
CDR3nt: TGTGCCAGCAGGCGAGCGGAGAAGATGAACTATGGCTACACCTTC; CDR3aa: CASRRAEKMNYGYTF; j_gene: TRBJ1-2; v_gene: TRBV6-5; abundance: NA; d_gene: NA
CDR3nt: TGTGCCAGTAGTATCGGAGCCCAAGAGACCCAGTACTTC; CDR3aa: CASSIGAQETQYF; j_gene: TRBJ2-5; v_gene: TRBV19; abundance: few; d_gene: NA